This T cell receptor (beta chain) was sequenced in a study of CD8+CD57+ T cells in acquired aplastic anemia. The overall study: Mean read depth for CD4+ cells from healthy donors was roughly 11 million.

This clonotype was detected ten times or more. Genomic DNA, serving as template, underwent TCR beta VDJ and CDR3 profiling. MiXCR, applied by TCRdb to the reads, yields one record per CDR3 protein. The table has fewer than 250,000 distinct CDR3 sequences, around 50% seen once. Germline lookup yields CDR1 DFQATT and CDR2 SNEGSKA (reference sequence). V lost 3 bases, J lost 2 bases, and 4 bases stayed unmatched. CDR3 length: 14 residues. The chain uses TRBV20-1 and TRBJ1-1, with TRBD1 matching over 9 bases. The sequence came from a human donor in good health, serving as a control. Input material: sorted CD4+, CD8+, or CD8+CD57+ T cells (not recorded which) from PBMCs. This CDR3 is CSARRDRANTEAFF. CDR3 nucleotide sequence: TGCAGTGCTAGGCGGGACAGGGCTAACACTGAAGCTTTCTTT.